Shown below are 14 T cell receptor beta chains from a single sample sequenced in a study of T cells in Graves' hyperthyroidism and ophthalmopathy. Regions amplified from RNA transcripts were the TCR beta CDR3 regions. With the HTBI primer set, the TCR CDR3 went through a first round of RT-PCR. Via MiXCR, TCRdb re-called the multiplex PCR reads, giving one row per CDR3 protein. The data contain some 300,000 distinct CDR3 sequences, roughly a fifth of them singletons. What was sequenced was blood. The receptors here all came from a man between 50 and 59 years old with Graves' ophthalmopathy.

This clonotype has a count of ten or more. The V gene is TRBV11-2, the J gene TRBJ2-3; 7 bases line up with TRBD2. CDR1 and CDR2 (germline): SGHAT, FQNNGV. With V trimmed by 3 bases and J by 3 bases, 9 bases remained unmatched. The CDR3 has 16 residues. DNA of the CDR3: TGTGCCAGCAGCTTCGAGCGGGAAGTTGGGACAGATACGCAGTATTTT. Translated: CASSFEREVGTDTQYF.

This clonotype has only a few counts. J is TRBJ2-5 and V is TRBV10-1; D is uncertain. V lost 3 bases and J lost 3, with 5 bases in between. The CDR3 is 12 amino acids. Germline values: CDR1 WNHNN, CDR2 SYGVQD (reference sequence). CDR3 sequence reads: CASSDPKETQYF. The CDR3, as DNA: TGCGCCAGCAGTGATCCCAAAGAGACCCAGTACTTC.

This clonotype was counted a few times. The rearrangement links TRBV9 to TRBJ2-1, with D hard to call. Germline lookup yields CDR1 SGDLS and CDR2 YYNGEE. V lost 5 bases, J lost 2 bases, and 11 bases lay in between. CDR3 size: 14 residues. The CDR3 DNA follows: TGTGCCAGCAGTCACAAGTCCACCTACAATGAGCAGTTCTTC. This gives the protein CASSHKSTYNEQFF.

This clonotype was recorded at least ten times. The V gene is TRBV6-5, the J gene TRBJ1-2; D may be TRBD1 (6 bases). The V gene's germline CDR1 is MNHEY and CDR2 SVGAGI. The CDR3 spans 13 residues. Trimming pared 2 bases from V and 4 bases from J, leaving 8 bases between. The CDR3 spells CASSYDRIYGYTF. In DNA form, the CDR3 reads TGTGCCAGCAGTTACGACAGGATCTATGGCTACACCTTC.

This clonotype has just a few counts. The chain links TRBV7-8 to TRBJ1-4; 9 bases align to TRBD1. Germline CDR1 SGHVS, CDR2 FQNEAQ. The CDR3 covers 16 residues. V shed 4 bases and J 8 bases; nucleotides not matched to a gene: 11. In DNA, the CDR3 is TGTGCCAGCAGCTCGAATACAGGGGGCCTGGGAGAAAAACTGTTTTTT. Translating it yields CASSSNTGGLGEKLFF.

V gene TRBV3-1 combines with J gene TRBJ1-3; TRBD1 aligns across 10 bases. This CDR3 region has 17 residues. The germline CDR1 and CDR2 sequences are LGHDT and YNNKEL (reference sequence). The V segment lost 4 bases and the J segment 0 bases; nucleotides outside the gene matches: 6. Written as DNA, the CDR3 is TGTGCCAGCAGCCCCGGCGGGACAGGGGCCTCTGGAAACACCATATATTTT. It encodes CASSPGGTGASGNTIYF.

This clonotype has a count of ten or more. V usage is TRBV7-2 and J usage is TRBJ2-7; 7 bases match TRBD2. Germline V lookup: CDR1 SGHTA, CDR2 FQGNSA. Trimming removed 4 bases from V and 5 bases from J; junction bases left unmatched: 11. This CDR3 contains 15 residues. Written as DNA, the CDR3 is TGTGCCAGCAGCTCTAGAGCGGGACTGCGCAACGAGCAGTACTTC. Translating it yields CASSSRAGLRNEQYF.

The V gene is TRBV20-1, the J gene TRBJ2-5, with D possibly being TRBD2 (6 bases). The CDR3 runs to 11 residues. V lost 5 bases, J lost 5 bases, and 9 bases lay in between. CDR1 DFQATT and CDR2 SNEGSKA come from the germline V gene (reference sequence). The CDR3: CSAWRAETQYF. CDR3 nucleotides: TGCAGTGCTTGGAGGGCGGAGACCCAGTACTTC.

To note about this clonotype: A read error may be the cause here, since a much bigger clone is one base away. This chain uses TRBV20-1 with TRBJ2-5, with 8 bases fitting TRBD2. The V gene end was trimmed by 5 bases and the J gene end by 9 bases; junction bases not matched to a gene: 8. This CDR3 spans 12 amino acids. Germline loops: CDR1 DFQATT, CDR2 SNEGSKA (reference sequence). This CDR3 reads CSAQTSGKAQYF. The CDR3 coding sequence is TGCAGTGCTCAAACTAGCGGAAAGGCCCAGTACTTC.

This clonotype came up many times. The genes are TRBV11-2 and TRBJ1-3, with TRBD1 as a possible D gene (6 bases). Per the germline V gene, CDR1 is SGHAT and CDR2 is FQNNGV. V lost 6 bases, J lost 8 bases, and 14 bases lay in between. This CDR3 contains 13 residues. DNA of the CDR3: TGTGCCAGCAGACGACAGGACGGCGACACCATATATTTT. It yields the protein CASRRQDGDTIYF.

This clonotype was observed many times. This sequence joins TRBV2 and TRBJ2-5, with D perhaps TRBD1 or TRBD2 (6 bases each). V lost 2 bases to trimming and J lost 0 bases, with 10 bases between them. The length of the CDR3 is 15 residues. Germline V CDR1 and CDR2: SNHLY, FYNNEI. The CDR3 DNA reads as TGTGCCAGCAGTGAACGGGGGCTGAACCAAGAGACCCAGTACTTC. Its translation: CASSERGLNQETQYF. The entire variable domain, with the rest obtained from reference TRBV2 and TRBJ2-5, is as follows: EPEVTQTPSHQVTQMGQEVILRCVPISNHLYFYWYRQILGQKVEFLVSFYNNEISEKSEIFDDQFSVERPDGSNFTLKIRSTKLEDSAMYFCASSERGLNQETQYFGPGTRLLVL.

This clonotype occurred many times. The chain joins TRBV6-1 to TRBJ2-3; unclear D gene. The V end lost 4 bases, the J end lost 7 bases, and 15 bases lay between the germline ends. The germline V gene has CDR1 MNHNS and CDR2 SASEGT. This CDR3 is built from 14 residues. The CDR3 region has the DNA TGTGCCAGCAGTGCAACCCAGTCGTCTTATACGCAGTATTTT. Translated, it gives CASSATQSSYTQYF.

The sample holds many counts of this clonotype. The rearrangement links TRBV3-1 to TRBJ2-3; D is perhaps TRBD2 (5 bases). CDR3 size: 14 residues. V was trimmed by 4 bases and J by 4 bases, leaving 12 bases between them. In germline, CDR1 is LGHDT, CDR2 YNNKEL (reference sequence). The CDR3 region is CASSLDPGADTQYF. Here the CDR3 DNA reads TGTGCCAGCAGCCTCGATCCCGGGGCAGATACGCAGTATTTT.

In this sample, this clonotype turned up many times. V gene TRBV30 combines with J gene TRBJ1-1, with 7 bases matching TRBD1. Germline V gene lookup returns CDR1 GTSNPN and CDR2 SVGIG (reference sequence). The CDR3 length is 16 residues. After removal of 3 bases from V and 0 bases from J, the junction contained 10 bases not matched to a gene. In DNA form, the CDR3 reads TGTGCCTGGAGGACACAGGGGACTTTCATGAACACTGAAGCTTTCTTT. Protein sequence: CAWRTQGTFMNTEAFF.